This passage covers 14 T cell receptor beta chains from one sample sequenced in a study of OX40 agonist ivuxolimab in advanced cancers. Clones were sequenced by immunoSEQ multiplex PCR, and TCRdb holds only the in-frame ones, with some missing. Among 90,000 or so clones, about 88% were seen once, and the ten largest hold approximately 0.3%. Here the sequenced sample was CD4+ or CD8+ T cells sorted from blood, taken in a trial of the OX40 agonist ivuxolimab. Receptors were obtained from an adult with an advanced solid tumor such as melanoma, head and neck, liver or kidney cancer.

V is TRBV6-5 and J is TRBJ2-7, with TRBD1 matching 9 bases. The CDR3 extends over 15 amino acids. J gave up 1 base and V 5 bases, and 6 bases lay outside the gene matches. The V gene's germline CDR1 is MNHEY and CDR2 SVGAGI. The CDR3 here is CASSRKGQGSYEQYF. The CDR3 DNA reads TGTGCCAGCAGTCGTAAAGGACAGGGGTCCTACGAGCAGTACTTC.

The gene calls are TRBV19 and TRBJ1-1, with D perhaps TRBD1 (6 bases). CDR3 size: 15 residues. CDR1 LNHDA and CDR2 SQIVND come from the germline V gene (reference sequence). V was cut by 4 bases and J by 3 bases, with 15 bases left in between. In DNA form, the CDR3 reads TGTGCCAGTAGTAAGATACAGGGTATGGACACTGAAGCTTTCTTT. Translating gives CASSKIQGMDTEAFF.

The chain joins TRBV6-6 to TRBJ1-6, with 10 bases identical to TRBD1. The CDR3 has 16 residues. V gave up 5 bases and J gave up 8 bases; unmatched junction bases: 9. CDR1 MNHNY and CDR2 SVGAGI come from the germline V gene (reference sequence). The CDR3 sequence: CASSIETGTGDSPLHF. CDR3 bases: TGTGCCAGCAGTATAGAGACCGGGACAGGGGATTCACCCCTCCACTTT.

CDR3 sequence: CASSPYPQGLPYNEQFF. In nucleotides, the CDR3 is TGTGCCAGCAGCCCGTACCCACAGGGCCTCCCCTACAATGAGCAGTTCTTC. The chain uses TRBV13 and TRBJ2-1; TRBD1 might be the D (6 bases). The ends were cut back, 5 bases at V and 2 bases at J, with 19 bases in the middle. The CDR3 has 17 residues. Germline CDR1 reads PRHDT; CDR2 reads FYEKMQ (reference sequence).

The gene calls are TRBV5-1 and TRBJ1-2; 7 bases are a match to TRBD1. Germline V CDR1 and CDR2: SGHRS, YFSETQ. CDR3 length equals 15 residues. The J segment lost 0 bases and the V segment lost 0 bases, leaving 2 bases of the junction unmatched. CDR3 in amino acids: CASSLDRGTNYGYTF. CDR3 coding DNA: TGCGCCAGCAGCTTGGACAGGGGAACTAACTATGGCTACACCTTC.

The chain recombines TRBV11-2 with TRBJ2-7; D not resolved. V was clipped by 3 bases and J by 2 bases, with 5 bases between them. CDR1 and CDR2 (germline): SGHAT, FQNNGV. CDR3 length: 12 amino acids. The CDR3 nucleotides are TGTGCCAGCAGCTTTAATGCCTACGAGCAGTACTTC. This translates into CASSFNAYEQYF.

This chain connects TRBV19 to TRBJ1-1; 7 bases are shared with TRBD1. The CDR3 consists of 13 residues. Germline lookup yields CDR1 LNHDA and CDR2 SQIVND (reference sequence). J lost 0 bases, V lost 6 bases, and 1 base had no gene match. The CDR3 DNA sequence: TGTGCCAGTAGGGACAGGATGAACACTGAAGCTTTCTTT. Its translation is CASRDRMNTEAFF.

J is TRBJ2-1 and V is TRBV29-1; 7 nucleotides align to TRBD2. The germline gives CDR1 SQVTM, CDR2 ANQGSEA. J lost 7 bases, V lost 7 bases, and 13 bases had no gene match. This CDR3 region has 14 residues. Written as DNA, the CDR3 is TGCAGCGCTCACGGGGGGTCTGACAGTAATGAGCAGTTCTTC. Translating it yields CSAHGGSDSNEQFF.

The chain has TRBV4-1 and TRBJ2-2; D is possibly TRBD2 (5 bases). The CDR3 length is 15 residues. Germline V lookup: CDR1 MGHRA, CDR2 YSYEKL. V gave up 0 bases and J gave up 7 bases, with 12 bases separating them. In DNA form, the CDR3 reads TGCGCCAGCAGCCAAGAAGCGGCTACCAGCGGGGAGCTGTTTTTT. This encodes CASSQEAATSGELFF.

This chain joins TRBV14 and TRBJ2-7, with D possibly matching TRBD1 (5 bases). Per the germline V gene, CDR1 is SGHDN and CDR2 is FVKESK. V was cut by 3 bases and J by 2 bases, with 8 bases left in between. The CDR3 has 13 residues. The CDR3 reads CASSQTTAYEQYF. The CDR3 DNA is TGTGCCAGCAGCCAGACGACAGCCTACGAGCAGTACTTC. The whole variable domain, remainder taken from reference TRBV14 and TRBJ2-7, is EAGVTQFPSHSVIEKGQTVTLRCDPISGHDNLYWYRRVMGKEIKFLLHFVKESKQDESGMPNNRFLAERTGGTYSTLKVQPAELEDSGVYFCASSQTTAYEQYFGPGTRLTVT.

This sequence joins TRBV15 and TRBJ2-5; D might be TRBD2 (7 bases). CDR1 and CDR2 from the germline V gene are LNHNV and YYDKDF (reference sequence). Trimming cost V 2 bases and J 7 bases, with 20 bases left between them. The CDR3 is made up of 16 amino acids. The CDR3 DNA is TGTGCCACCAGCAGACTGGGGGGCTTACCGGGAGGGACCCAGTACTTC. Translation: CATSRLGGLPGGTQYF. The full variable domain, completed using reference TRBV15 and TRBJ2-5, is DAMVIQNPRYQVTQFGKPVTLSCSQTLNHNVMYWYQQKSSQAPKLLFHYYDKDFNNEADTPDNFQSRRPNTSFCFLDIRSPGLGDTAMYLCATSRLGGLPGGTQYFGPGTRLLVL.

The V call is TRBV7-8, the J call TRBJ2-3, with D possibly being TRBD1 or TRBD2 (6 bases each). The CDR3 runs to 16 residues. Deletions cut 0 bases from V and 2 bases from J, with 12 bases between. Germline CDR1 is SGHVS and CDR2 is FQNEAQ. The CDR3 protein is CASSLAGGGNTDTQYF. Here the CDR3 DNA reads TGTGCCAGCAGCTTAGCAGGAGGGGGTAACACAGATACGCAGTATTTT.

V usage is TRBV7-2 and J usage is TRBJ2-7, with 7 bases matching TRBD1. Germline assignment: CDR1 SGHTA and CDR2 FQGNSA. V was clipped by 3 bases and J by 4 bases; unmatched bases: 9. CDR3 length: 15 amino acids. The CDR3 DNA follows: TGTGCCAGCAGCTTTACTTCGGACAGGCCTTACGAGCAGTACTTC. This gives the protein CASSFTSDRPYEQYF.

This chain connects TRBV18 to TRBJ1-1; perhaps TRBD1 as D (5 bases). CDR1 KGHSH and CDR2 LQKENI come from the germline V gene. There are 14 residues in the CDR3. The V end lost 7 bases, the J end lost 1 base, and 13 bases lay between the germline ends. The CDR3 DNA reads TGTGCCAGCTACCCCGGGGGGTGGAACACTGAAGCTTTCTTT. Its translation is CASYPGGWNTEAFF.